These T cell receptor beta chains were read from a single sample in a study of blood T cell repertoires in COVID-19. Here immunoSEQ multiplex PCR was the method, and the copy in TCRdb shows in-frame clones only, minus some. The sample lists some 50,000 clones, approximately 90% occurring once. The sequenced sample was peripheral blood. The receptors derive from a man aged 55 to 69 with acute or convalescent COVID-19. The CDR3 runs from the conserved cysteine through the conserved F or W. The D gene is left open where the match is weak. Where a row states a size, it is once, few, many or the class of an expanded clone; other rows omit it.

abundance	j_gene	d_gene	v_gene	CDR3nt	CDR3aa
NA	TRBJ1-2	TRBD1	TRBV30	TGTGCCTGGAGACCCGACAGGGGACTATATGGCTACACCTTC	CAWRPDRGLYGYTF
once	TRBJ1-5	NA	TRBV24-1	TGTGCCACCAGTGCTCCCTATAGCAATCAGCCCCAGCATTTT	CATSAPYSNQPQHF
NA	TRBJ1-2	NA	TRBV5-1	TGCGCCAGCAGCTTGGCCTCGGGGGAAGGTGGCTACACCTTC	CASSLASGEGGYTF
few	TRBJ2-3	NA	TRBV9	TGTGCCAGCAGCGTGGGCGGGGTTTACACAGATACGCAGTATTTT	CASSVGGVYTDTQYF
NA	TRBJ1-2	TRBD1	TRBV7-6	TGTGCCAGCAGCTTAGCGCCCGGGACAGGGGGCGCAGACTATGGCTACACCTTC	CASSLAPGTGGADYGYTF
once	TRBJ1-6	NA	TRBV19	TGTGCCAGCAACAGGGCCGGCGGTAATTCACCCCTCCACTTT	CASNRAGGNSPLHF
NA	TRBJ1-6	NA	TRBV25-1	TGTGCCAGCAGTGAATTTAAGGGGGTCAATTCACCCCTCCACTTT	CASSEFKGVNSPLHF
once	TRBJ2-7	TRBD1	TRBV6-5	TGTGCCAGCAGTTTAACCGGGACAGGGTCCTACGAGCAGTACTTC	CASSLTGTGSYEQYF
NA	TRBJ1-6	NA	TRBV7-9	TGTGCCAGCAGTTTAGGACAGCTAAATTCACCCCTCCACTTT	CASSLGQLNSPLHF
NA	TRBJ1-2	NA	TRBV6-1	TGTGCCAGCAGTGAAGGGGGAGCCACTAACTATGGCTACACCTTC	CASSEGGATNYGYTF
NA	TRBJ2-7	NA	TRBV29-1	TGCAGCGCCGGGACTTCGGAACCATACGAGCAGTACTTC	CSAGTSEPYEQYF
NA	TRBJ1-5	NA	TRBV19	TGTGCCAGTAGTATAGCCCTTCTAAGCAATCAGCCCCAGCATTTT	CASSIALLSNQPQHF
NA	TRBJ1-1	TRBD1	TRBV11-2	TGTGCCAGCAGCCAGACAGGGGGCCTAATTGGGGCTTTCTTT	CASSQTGGLIGAFF
NA	TRBJ1-1	NA	TRBV2	TGTGCCAGCAGTGAGGTGGGGGGAAGGTTGAACACTGAAGCTTTCTTT	CASSEVGGRLNTEAFF
NA	TRBJ2-7	NA	TRBV4-2	TGTGCCAGCAGCCAAGGAAGTATAATCCGAGACAGGTCCTACGAGCAGTACTTC	CASSQGSIIRDRSYEQYF
NA	TRBJ1-1	NA	TRBV10-3	TGTGCCACCAGGGGCCCGAACACTGAAGCTTTCTTT	CATRGPNTEAFF
NA	TRBJ1-1	NA	TRBV9	TGTGCCAGCAGCGCCCGGGTCCAGAACACTGAAGCTTTCTTT	CASSARVQNTEAFF
NA	TRBJ2-7	TRBD1	TRBV7-2	TGTGCCAGCAGCTTAGCGATAGACAGGGGTTCCTACGAGCAGTACTTC	CASSLAIDRGSYEQYF
once	TRBJ1-1	TRBD1	TRBV6-5	TGTGCCAGCAGCCGCACAGGGGTGAACACTGAAGCTTTCTTT	CASSRTGVNTEAFF
NA	TRBJ1-1	NA	TRBV6-5	TGTGCCAGCAGGGCTCAAGGGGACACTGAAGCTTTCTTT	CASRAQGDTEAFF
NA	TRBJ2-1	NA	TRBV29-1	TGCAGCGTTGTCTCGGGGACTAATGAGCAGTTCTTC	CSVVSGTNEQFF
NA	TRBJ2-1	TRBD1	TRBV7-9	TGTGCCAGCATAAAGGGACAGTCATCGAATGAGCAGTTCTTC	CASIKGQSSNEQFF
NA	TRBJ1-1	TRBD1	TRBV24-1	TGTGCCACCAGTGGTTCAGGGGGCTCGGGCACTGAAGCTTTCTTT	CATSGSGGSGTEAFF